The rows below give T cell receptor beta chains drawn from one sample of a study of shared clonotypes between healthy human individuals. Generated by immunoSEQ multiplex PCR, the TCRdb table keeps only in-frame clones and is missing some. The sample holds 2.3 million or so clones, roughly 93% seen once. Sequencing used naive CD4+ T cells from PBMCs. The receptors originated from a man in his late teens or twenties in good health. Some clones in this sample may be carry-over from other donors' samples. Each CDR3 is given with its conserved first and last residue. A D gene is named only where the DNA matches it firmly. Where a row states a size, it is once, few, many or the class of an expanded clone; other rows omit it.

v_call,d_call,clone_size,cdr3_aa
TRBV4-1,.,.,CASSQPHGPTSGNTIYF
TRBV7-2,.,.,CAKGISGTYNEQFF
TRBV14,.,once,CASSLTLNTEAFF
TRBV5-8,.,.,CASSLLGATEAFF
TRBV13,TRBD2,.,CASSRRSGSGTGELFF
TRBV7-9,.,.,CASSDRFSSGNTIYF
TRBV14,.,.,CASSQRQYEKLFF
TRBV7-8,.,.,CASSLAPGRINQPQHF
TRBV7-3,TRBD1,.,CASSRRDRGLGDTQYF
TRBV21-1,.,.,CASSKRDRNYEQYF
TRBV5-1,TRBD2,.,CASSPRGTSGIYEQYF
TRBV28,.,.,CASSLPGASNTEAFF
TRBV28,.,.,CASMSPTPYEQYF
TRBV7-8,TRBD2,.,CASSLGASGNNEQFF
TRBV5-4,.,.,CASSSRNTGELFF
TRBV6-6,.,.,CASSQRTVNQPQHF
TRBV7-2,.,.,CASSLLNLNTEAFF
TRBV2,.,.,CASRSTYTGELFF
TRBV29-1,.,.,CSVDGGKRNEQFF
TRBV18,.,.,CASSPLAGIAEAFF
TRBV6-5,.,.,CASSYTTRATDTQYF
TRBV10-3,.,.,CAIRYAPGNQPQHF
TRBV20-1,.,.,CSARGYQPQHF
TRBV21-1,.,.,CAITPKDQPQHF
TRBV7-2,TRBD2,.,CASGSGRMNTQYF
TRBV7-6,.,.,CASSLGIGGRETQYF
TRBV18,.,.,CASSPQGYGYTF
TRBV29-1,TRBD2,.,CSARGTSGFNEQFF
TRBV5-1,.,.,CASSLGPFGQPGTTEAFF
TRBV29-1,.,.,CSSGDVGGEQYF
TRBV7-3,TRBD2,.,CASSLGGGSSGELFF
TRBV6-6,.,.,CASIPPGTETQYF
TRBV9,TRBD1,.,CASSVKTGVSTDTQYF
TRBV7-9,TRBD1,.,CASNTPGQGAGEQYF
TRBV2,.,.,CASSLQVNTEAFF
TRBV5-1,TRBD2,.,CASSPFIAGGVALDTQYF
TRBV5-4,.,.,CASSLKQGGYEQYF
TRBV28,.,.,CASSFNRAHDTQYF
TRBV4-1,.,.,CASSQAPADTQYF
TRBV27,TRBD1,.,CASSDLRTGANEKLFF
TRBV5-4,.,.,CASSLEGLNTDTQYF
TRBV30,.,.,CAWSGNRDGYTF